This T cell receptor beta chain came from a study of T cell clonality in common variable immunodeficiency. Trimming shortened V by 0 bases and J by 1 base, and 8 bases separated the two germline ends. The CDR3 totals 14 residues. CDR1 and CDR2 (germline): SGHRS, YFSETQ. Ten or more counts support this clone. Its antigen remains unidentified. The sequence runs out 3 residues before the end of the CDR3; the remainder is reconstructed from the germline J gene. Study findings and constraints: Patient heterogeneity in the CVID cohort limited correlations between repertoire features and clinical complications. Compared with controls, CVID subjects had fewer shared TCRbeta clones. Reportedly, TCR beta sequences from common variable immunodeficiency showed fewer deletions and N-nucleotide insertions. TCRbeta clonality was increased in CVID versus healthy controls.

TCRdb's table, derived via immunoSEQ multiplex PCR, lists solely in-frame clones and lacks some. The profile covers approximately 44,000 clones, none occurring a single time. The rearrangement links TRBV5-1 to TRBJ2-7, with D possibly TRBD1 on 6 matching bases. This receptor was taken from a person aged 18-70 years in good health. Sequenced: peripheral blood mononuclear cells. The CDR3 bases that were read are TGCGCCAGCAGCTTGGGGGGGCCGTCCTACGAG. Translated: CASSLGGPSYE. The full-length CDR3 reads as CASSLGGPSYEQYF.